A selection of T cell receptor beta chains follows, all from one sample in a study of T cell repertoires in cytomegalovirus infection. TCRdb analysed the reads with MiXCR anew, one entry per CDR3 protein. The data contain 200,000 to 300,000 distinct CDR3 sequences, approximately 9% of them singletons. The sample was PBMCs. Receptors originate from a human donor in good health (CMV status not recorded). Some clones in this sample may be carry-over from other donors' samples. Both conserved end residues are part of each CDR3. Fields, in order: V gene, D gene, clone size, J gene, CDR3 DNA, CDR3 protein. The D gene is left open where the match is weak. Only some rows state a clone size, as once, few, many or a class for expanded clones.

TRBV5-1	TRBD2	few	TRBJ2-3	TGCGCCAGCAGCCCGGGACTAGCGGGCCCCACAGATACGCAGTATTTT	CASSPGLAGPTDTQYF
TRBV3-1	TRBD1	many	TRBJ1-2	TGTGCCAGCAGCCAAGAACAGGGGATCGACTACACCTTC	CASSQEQGIDYTF
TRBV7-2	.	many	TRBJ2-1	TGTGCCAGCAGGCCCCCCGCGACAGGAACGGGAGAGCAGTTCTTC	CASRPPATGTGEQFF
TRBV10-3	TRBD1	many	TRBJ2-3	TGTGCCATCAGTGATCCCGGACAGGGAGCCACAGATACGCAGTATTTT	CAISDPGQGATDTQYF
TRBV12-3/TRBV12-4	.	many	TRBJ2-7	TGTGCCAGCACCTTGAGGCAGAACTACGAGCAGTACTTC	CASTLRQNYEQYF
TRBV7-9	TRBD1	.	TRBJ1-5	TGTGCCAGCAGCTTAGCGCTGGGGCAGGGGGTCAACCCCGGGGGAAATCAGCCCCAGCATTTT	CASSLALGQGVNPGGNQPQHF
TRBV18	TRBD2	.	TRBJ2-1	TGTGCCAGCTCACTTACCGGGACTAGCGGACCAAATGAGCAGTTCTTC	CASSLTGTSGPNEQFF
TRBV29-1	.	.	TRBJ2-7	TGCAGCGTTGAAGTCGGGGACTTATCCTACGAGCAGTACTTC	CSVEVGDLSYEQYF
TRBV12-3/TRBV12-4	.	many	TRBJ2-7	TGTGCCAGCAGTTTTAGGAACTCCTACGAGCAGTACTTC	CASSFRNSYEQYF
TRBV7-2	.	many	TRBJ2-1	TGTGCCAGCAGCTTCTCAGGAGAACCCTACAATGAGCAGTTCTTC	CASSFSGEPYNEQFF
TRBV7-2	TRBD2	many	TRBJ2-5	TGTGCCAGCAGCTTAGGACTAGCGGGGACTTCTAGGTACCAAGAGACCCAGTACTTC	CASSLGLAGTSRYQETQYF
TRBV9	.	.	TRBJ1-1	TGTGCCAGCAGCGTACAACCGTTGAACACTGAAGCTTTCTTT	CASSVQPLNTEAFF
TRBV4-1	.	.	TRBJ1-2	TGCGCCAGCAGCCAAGAACGCCGGGGGTATGAGGGCTACACCTTC	CASSQERRGYEGYTF
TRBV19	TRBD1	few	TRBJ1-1	TGTGCCAGTATCCTACAGGGGGTCTTGAACACTGAAGCTTTCTTT	CASILQGVLNTEAFF
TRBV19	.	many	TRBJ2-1	TGTGCCAGTAGTTTCCCGGGGAGCCCCCAACCCTACAATGAGCAGTTCTTC	CASSFPGSPQPYNEQFF
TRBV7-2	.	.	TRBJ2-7	TGTGCCAGCAGCTTACCCGGGGGTCTAACCTACGAGCAGTACTTC	CASSLPGGLTYEQYF
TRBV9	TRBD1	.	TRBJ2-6	TGTGCCACCTCACCCCGGGACAGACCCCTGGTAGGTTCTGGGGCCAACGTCCTGACTTTC	CATSPRDRPLVGSGANVLTF
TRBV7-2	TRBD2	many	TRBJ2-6	TGTGCCAGCAGCTTGGTCTTCGGACTAGCGGGCTCTGGGGCCAACGTCCTGACTTTC	CASSLVFGLAGSGANVLTF
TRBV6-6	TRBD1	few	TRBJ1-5	TGTGCCAGCGAGGACAGGGGGGGCCAGCCCCAGCATTTT	CASEDRGGQPQHF
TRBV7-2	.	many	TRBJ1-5	TGTGCCAGCAGCCCCGGTTCCAGAGTCTTCCCCCAGCATTTT	CASSPGSRVFPQHF
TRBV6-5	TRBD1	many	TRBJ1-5	TGTGCCAGCAAGATGACAGGGAACAATCAGCCCCAGCATTTT	CASKMTGNNQPQHF
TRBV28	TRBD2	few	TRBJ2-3	TGTGCCAGCAGTAAAGGACGGCGGGGGACAGATACGCAGTATTTT	CASSKGRRGTDTQYF
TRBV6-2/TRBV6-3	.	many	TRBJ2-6	TGTGCCAGCAGTTCCAGGGGAGTGTCTATTCACTCTGGGGCCAACGTCCTGACTTTC	CASSSRGVSIHSGANVLTF
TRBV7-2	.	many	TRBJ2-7	TGTGCCAGCAGCCCTGACTTTTCTGAGGAGCAGTACTTC	CASSPDFSEEQYF
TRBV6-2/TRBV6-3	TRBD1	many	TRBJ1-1	TGTGCCAGCAGTTATGGGGACAGAGCTGAAGCTTTCTTT	CASSYGDRAEAFF
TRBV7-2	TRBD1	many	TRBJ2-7	TGTGCCAGCAGCCAGAGGACAGGGAACTCCGAGCAGTACTTC	CASSQRTGNSEQYF
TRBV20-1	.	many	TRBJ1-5	TGCAGTGCTAGAGATCGGAGGGGTCATCAGCCCCAGCATTTT	CSARDRRGHQPQHF
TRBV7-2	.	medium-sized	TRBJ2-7	TGTGCCAGCAGCTTAGTAGCCTACGAGCAGTACTTC	CASSLVAYEQYF
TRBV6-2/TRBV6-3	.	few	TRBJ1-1	TGTGCCAGCAGTGGACCACAGAACACTGAAGCTTTCTTT	CASSGPQNTEAFF
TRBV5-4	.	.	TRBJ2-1	TGTGCCAGCAGCTTGGGGGGCAGGGTAGCCAACAATGAGCAGTTCTTC	CASSLGGRVANNEQFF
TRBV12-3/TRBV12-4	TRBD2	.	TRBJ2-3	TGTGCCAGCAGTCAATACGGGGGGGGTAAAAGCACAGATACGCAGTATTTT	CASSQYGGGKSTDTQYF
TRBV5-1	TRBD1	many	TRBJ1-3	TGCGCCAGCAGCGCGGGACAGACTGGAAACACCATATATTTT	CASSAGQTGNTIYF
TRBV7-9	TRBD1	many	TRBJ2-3	TGTGCCAGCAGCAGATGGACAGGGAGCACAGATACGCAGTATTTT	CASSRWTGSTDTQYF
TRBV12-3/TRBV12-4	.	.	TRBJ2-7	TGTGCCAGCAGCCCTGACCGGACAGAGGGGGGATACGAGCAGTACTTC	CASSPDRTEGGYEQYF
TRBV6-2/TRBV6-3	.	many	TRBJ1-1	TGTGCCAGCAGTCCCGGGAGGCAGGCCCAGAATTGGATGAACACTGAAGCTTTCTTT	CASSPGRQAQNWMNTEAFF
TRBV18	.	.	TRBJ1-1	TGTGCCAGCTCACCGGACGTGAACACTGAAGCTTTCTTT	CASSPDVNTEAFF
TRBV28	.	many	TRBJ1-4	TGTGCCAGCAGTTTCCCTCCTGGGGGGCGGGAAAAACTGTTTTTT	CASSFPPGGREKLFF
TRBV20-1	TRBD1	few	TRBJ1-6	TGCAGTGCTAGGAGTCAGGGGGGATCACCCCTCCACTTT	CSARSQGGSPLHF
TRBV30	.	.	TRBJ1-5	TGTGCCTGGAGCTCCAAAACTCCAGGGCATCAGCCCCAGCATTTT	CAWSSKTPGHQPQHF
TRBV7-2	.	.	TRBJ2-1	TGTGCCAGCAGCTTAGAGGGACTCCCCCCGGATGAGCAGTTCTTC	CASSLEGLPPDEQFF
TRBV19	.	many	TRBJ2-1	TGTGCCAGTACGGACGAGGGCTTCTACAATGAGCAGTTCTTC	CASTDEGFYNEQFF
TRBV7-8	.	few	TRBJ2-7	TGTGCCAGCAGCCCACAAGGGGGGCGGAACGAGCAGTACTTC	CASSPQGGRNEQYF
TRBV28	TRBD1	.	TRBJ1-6	TGTGCCAGCTTGGCTCCAGGGGGAAATAATTCACCCCTCCACTTT	CASLAPGGNNSPLHF
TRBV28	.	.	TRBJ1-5	TGTGCCAGCAGCCGACAGCTGGGAAATCAGCCCCAGCATTTT	CASSRQLGNQPQHF
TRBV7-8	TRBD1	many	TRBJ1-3	TGTGCCAGCAGATCCTCGGGACAGGCTTACTCTGGAAACACCATATATTTT	CASRSSGQAYSGNTIYF
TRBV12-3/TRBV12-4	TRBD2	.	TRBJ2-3	TGTGCCAGCAGTACGAAGGGACTAGCGACCACAGATACGCAGTATTTT	CASSTKGLATTDTQYF
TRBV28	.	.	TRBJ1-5	TGTGCCAGCAAGGGGGGATCGATTAGCAATCAGCCCCAGCATTTT	CASKGGSISNQPQHF
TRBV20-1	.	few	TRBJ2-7	TGCAGTGCTCTTGACCCCTCGGGAGTTGCGGACGAGCAGTACTTC	CSALDPSGVADEQYF